This T cell receptor (beta chain) was recorded in a study of CD8 T cells in ankylosing spondylitis. Findings and limits, study-wide: A motif in TCR beta, a set of about 8 highly homologous variants, appeared characteristic of ankylosing spondylitis blood. Earlier literature documents some of the motif variants in reactive arthritis synovial fluid and blood.

On this clonotype itself: The antigen remains unidentified.

In making TCR beta libraries, quantitative 5'-RACE with molecular barcodes was used. TCRdb reanalysed the 5' RACE reads using MiXCR and keeps one entry per CDR3 protein. The sample lists 400,000 to 450,000 distinct CDR3 sequences, approximately 17% occurring once. The CDR3 totals 15 residues. From germline, CDR1 is MDHEN and CDR2 SYDVKM. Trimming left V 3 bases short and J 1 base short, with 10 bases between. The gene calls are TRBV28 and TRBJ2-4; D gene unclear. Sequenced material: blood, either unsorted or a sorted T cell fraction (not recorded which). This clonotype originated in a male donor with ankylosing spondylitis. CDR3: CASSFLEPAKNIQYF. The CDR3 DNA is TGTGCCAGCAGTTTCCTGGAGCCGGCCAAAAACATTCAGTACTTC.